A single sample is the source of the 23 T cell receptor beta chains below, sequenced in a study of T cells in Graves' hyperthyroidism and ophthalmopathy. Researchers took RNA transcripts and amplified the TCR beta CDR3 regions from them. The TCR CDR3 first-round RT-PCR relied on the HTBI primer set. TCRdb independently ran MiXCR on the multiplex PCR reads; one entry per CDR3 protein. The sample lists some 500,000 distinct CDR3 sequences, 13% to 15% occurring once. Material for sequencing was blood. These receptors came from a woman aged 18 to 35 with Graves' hyperthyroidism.

This clonotype occurred a few times. The chain is built from TRBV9 and TRBJ2-1; D unresolved. Trimming shortened V by 0 bases and J by 13 bases, and 14 bases separated the two germline ends. The CDR3 is 13 residues long. Germline V gives CDR1 SGDLS, CDR2 YYNGEE. CDR3 sequence reads: CASSVEPGYQQFF. CDR3 DNA sequence: TGTGCCAGCAGCGTAGAACCTGGCTATCAACAGTTCTTC.

This clonotype has ten or more counts. V is TRBV30 and J is TRBJ2-5; D possibly corresponds to TRBD1 (6 bases). This CDR3 has 15 amino acids. Germline CDR1 is GTSNPN and CDR2 is SVGIG (reference sequence). The germline V and J ends were trimmed by 1 base and 1 base, with 13 bases remaining between them. For the CDR3, the DNA is TGTGCCTGGAGTGAACCCACAGGGCTCCAAGAGACCCAGTACTTC. It translates to CAWSEPTGLQETQYF.

This clonotype was seen only a few times. V and J are TRBV20-1 and TRBJ1-3; D ambiguous. The germline V gene encodes CDR1 DFQATT and CDR2 SNEGSKA (reference sequence). Trimming took 0 bases from V and 0 from J, leaving 6 bases between them. This CDR3 contains 14 residues. CDR3 protein: CSAREAGSGNTIYF. CDR3 in DNA: TGCAGTGCTAGAGAGGCCGGCTCTGGAAACACCATATATTTT.

This clonotype was detected many times. The chain uses TRBV9 and TRBJ2-7, with TRBD2 identical over 14 bases. Germline V CDR1 and CDR2: SGDLS, YYNGEE. Losses at the gene ends were 3 bases for V and 2 bases for J; bases not matched to a gene: 7. CDR3 length: 17 residues. CDR3 DNA sequence: TGTGCCAGCAGCGCCGGGACTAGCGGGAGATCGGCCTACGAGCAGTACTTC. Protein product: CASSAGTSGRSAYEQYF.

V and J are TRBV6-1 and TRBJ1-2, with a tentative D call TRBD1 (6 bases). CDR1 MNHNS and CDR2 SASEGT come from the germline V gene. The CDR3 is made up of 10 amino acids. The CDR3 DNA reads as TGTGCAGGAGCAGGGGATGGCTACACCTTC. Translation: CAGAGDGYTF.

This clonotype appeared a few times. The chain uses TRBV14 and TRBJ2-5, with TRBD1 matching over 7 bases. Germline trimming cut 3 bases from V and 2 bases from J; bases unmatched to any gene: 3. The CDR3 contains 14 residues. The V gene's germline CDR1 is SGHDN and CDR2 FVKESK. The chain's CDR3 is CASSQATGQETQYF. CDR3 sequence (DNA): TGTGCCAGCAGCCAGGCGACAGGGCAAGAGACCCAGTACTTC.

This clonotype was detected only a few times. The rearrangement joins TRBV9 to TRBJ2-5; no clear D. Trimming took off 0 bases at V and 5 bases at J, with 5 bases between the two ends. CDR3 length: 12 amino acids. Germline V gene sequence: CDR1 SGDLS, CDR2 YYNGEE. CDR3 DNA: TGTGCCAGCAGCGTAGAGTATGAGACCCAGTACTTC. This gives the protein CASSVEYETQYF.

This clonotype showed up many times. J is TRBJ1-2 and V is TRBV24-1; 8 bases align to TRBD1. Germline V gene sequence: CDR1 KGHDR, CDR2 SFDVKD. This CDR3 comprises 14 residues. After removal of 4 bases from V and 4 bases from J, the junction contained 4 bases not matched to a gene. The CDR3 DNA reads TGTGCCACCAGTGACACCGGGACAGGCTATGGCTACACCTTC. Translating it yields CATSDTGTGYGYTF.

Ten or more counts support this clonotype. The genes are TRBV7-2 and TRBJ2-3, with D perhaps TRBD2 (5 bases). V shed 1 base and J shed 4 bases, with 18 bases lying between them. This CDR3 spans 17 amino acids. The V gene's germline CDR1 is SGHTA and CDR2 FQGNSA. CDR3 protein: CASSLGANSVAPDTQYF. For the CDR3, the DNA is TGTGCCAGCAGCTTAGGAGCCAATAGCGTCGCTCCAGATACGCAGTATTTT.

This clonotype appeared many times. The chain couples TRBV30 to TRBJ1-1; D perhaps matches TRBD1 (6 bases). The germline V gene has CDR1 GTSNPN and CDR2 SVGIG (reference sequence). V lost 2 bases and J lost 4, with 14 bases in between. This CDR3 has 14 residues. CDR3 nucleotide sequence: TGTGCCTGGAGTCCCCAGGGGTTAGGCACTGAAGCTTTCTTT. It encodes CAWSPQGLGTEAFF.

This clonotype has at least ten counts. This chain uses TRBV5-1 with TRBJ1-4; D is perhaps TRBD1 (6 bases). Looked up from germline, CDR1 is SGHRS and CDR2 is YFSETQ. V lost 0 bases and J lost 6, with 21 bases in between. The CDR3 loop spans 18 amino acids. In nucleotides, the CDR3 is TGCGCCAGCAGCTTGGGCCTAGGTGGCAGGCCAGGGGATGAAAAACTGTTTTTT. It encodes CASSLGLGGRPGDEKLFF.

This chain connects TRBV3-1 to TRBJ2-2; tentative D call: TRBD2 (5 bases). The CDR3 spans 16 residues. V shed 0 bases and J shed 7 bases, with 15 bases lying between them. From germline, CDR1 is LGHDT and CDR2 YNNKEL (reference sequence). CDR3 sequence: CASSQDSGVRGGELFF. CDR3 nucleotides: TGTGCCAGCAGCCAAGATTCCGGGGTACGCGGCGGGGAGCTGTTTTTT.

At least ten counts were recorded for this clonotype. The chain couples TRBV29-1 to TRBJ2-3; tentatively, D is TRBD1 (5 bases). In germline, CDR1 is SQVTM, CDR2 ANQGSEA. This CDR3 spans 14 amino acids. Trimming pared 6 bases from V and 0 bases from J, leaving 13 bases between. The CDR3 here is CSVKETASTDTQYF. The CDR3 DNA reads as TGCAGCGTCAAAGAGACAGCTAGCACAGATACGCAGTATTTT.

This clonotype was seen repeatedly, ten times or more. This may arise from a read error, as a much more abundant clone is one base away. The CDR3 DNA is TGTGCCAGCAGGCATAACACTGAAGCTTTCTTT. This encodes CASRHNTEAFF. This chain joins TRBV27 and TRBJ1-1; D unresolved. Deletions cut 6 bases from V and 2 bases from J, with 4 bases between. The germline CDR1 and CDR2 sequences are MNHEY and SMNVEV (reference sequence). The CDR3 sequence is 11 residues long.

Note on this clonotype: Given a much more abundant clone one base away, this may be a read error. The rearrangement links TRBV6-1 to TRBJ2-7; 10 bases match TRBD2. The V gene end was trimmed by 6 bases and the J gene end by 4 bases; junction bases not matched to a gene: 6. The germline V gene has CDR1 MNHNS and CDR2 SASEGT. This CDR3 has 14 amino acids. The DNA of the CDR3 is TGTGCCAGCAGCATCAGACTAGCGGGTTACGAGCAGTACTTC. It yields the protein CASSIRLAGYEQYF.

This clonotype occurred a few times. This chain uses TRBV7-7 with TRBJ2-5, with D uncertain. The germline V gene encodes CDR1 SSHAT and CDR2 FNYEAQ (reference sequence). The CDR3 is made up of 15 amino acids. The V gene lost 5 bases and the J gene lost 3 bases, with 16 bases spanning the gap. The CDR3 region has the DNA TGTGCCAGCAGCCCTAATCCGGGCCAAAAAGAGACCCAGTACTTC. Translation gives CASSPNPGQKETQYF.

This clonotype was counted at least ten times. This rearrangement joins TRBV20-1 to TRBJ2-7; 9 bases are shared with TRBD1. J gave up 5 bases and V 3 bases, and 8 bases lay outside the gene matches. The CDR3 has 14 residues. Looked up from germline, CDR1 is DFQATT and CDR2 is SNEGSKA (reference sequence). CDR3 sequence reads: CSASPGTGIHEQYV. CDR3 sequence (DNA): TGCAGTGCTAGTCCCGGGACAGGGATTCACGAGCAGTACGTC.

The gene calls are TRBV20-1 and TRBJ2-7, with D perhaps TRBD1 (6 bases). The germline CDR1 and CDR2 sequences are DFQATT and SNEGSKA (reference sequence). CDR3 length: 15 residues. Trimming pared 6 bases from V and 0 bases from J, leaving 18 bases between. The CDR3 nucleotides are TGCAGTGCCAACGACCCAGGGGCCAGCTCCTACGAGCAGTACTTC. Protein product: CSANDPGASSYEQYF.

The chain uses TRBV7-3 and TRBJ2-7; TRBD2 agrees at 13 bases. The CDR3 covers 16 residues. Germline V gene sequence: CDR1 SGHTA, CDR2 FQGTGA. J lost 7 bases, V lost 5 bases, and 11 bases had no gene match. This CDR3 reads CASSPPGLAGLREQYF. CDR3 DNA sequence: TGTGCCAGCAGCCCCCCGGGACTAGCGGGACTGCGAGAGCAGTACTTC.

This clonotype was picked up many times. The CDR3 DNA is TGCAGCGTTAGGACTAGCCAGACCCAGTACTTC. Translating it yields CSVRTSQTQYF. This rearrangement joins TRBV29-1 to TRBJ2-5; 8 bases match TRBD2. This CDR3 spans 11 amino acids. Germline trimming cut 5 bases from V and 6 bases from J; bases unmatched to any gene: 2. In germline, CDR1 is SQVTM, CDR2 ANQGSEA.

This clonotype has at least ten counts. The J gene is TRBJ1-5, the V gene TRBV6-1; D is unresolved. CDR3 size: 13 residues. The V end lost 4 bases, the J end lost 5 bases, and 9 bases lay between the germline ends. Germline values: CDR1 MNHNS, CDR2 SASEGT. In DNA form, the CDR3 reads TGTGCCAGCAGTGCAAACTTGGATCAGCCCCAGCATTTT. Translation: CASSANLDQPQHF.

In this sample, this clonotype turned up many times. The chain carries TRBV7-3 and TRBJ2-7; 8 bases match TRBD1. After removal of 5 bases from V and 5 bases from J, the junction contained 8 bases not matched to a gene. This CDR3 has 14 amino acids. CDR1 SGHTA and CDR2 FQGTGA come from the germline V gene. CDR3 DNA sequence: TGTGCCAGCAGCGCAGGGGGCTATTTGAACGAGCAGTACTTC. It yields the protein CASSAGGYLNEQYF.

This clonotype was detected ten times or more. V is TRBV2 and J is TRBJ1-1, with a tentative D call TRBD1 (5 bases). Deletions cut 7 bases from V and 2 bases from J, with 11 bases between. Germline V CDR1 and CDR2: SNHLY, FYNNEI. This CDR3 contains 13 residues. Here the CDR3 DNA reads TGTGCCAGCACCGCAGACAGAAACACTGAAGCTTTCTTT. This gives the protein CASTADRNTEAFF.